This is a list of T cell receptor beta chains from one sample in a study of blood T cell repertoires in COVID-19. Sequenced by immunoSEQ multiplex PCR; TCRdb stores in-frame clones only, minus some. The sample holds 270,000 or so clones, over 75% seen once. The sample comprised peripheral blood. The receptors here all came from a human donor in a cohort sampled during active COVID-19. Each CDR3 is given with its conserved first and last residue. D genes are given only for firm matches. Size values are once, few and many counts, or a class for expanded clones, and some rows have none.

abundance,j_gene,len,v_gene,d_gene,CDR3aa,CDR3nt
once,TRBJ2-5,14,TRBV7-2,.,CASSLGHLQETQYF,TGTGCCAGCAGCTTGGGACATCTCCAAGAGACCCAGTACTTC
once,TRBJ2-1,17,TRBV20-1,TRBD2,CSASSLAGGISYNEQFF,TGCAGTGCTAGTTCCCTAGCGGGAGGAATCTCCTACAATGAGCAGTTCTTC
.,TRBJ1-6,15,TRBV5-1,TRBD1,CASSLEAGGNSPLHF,TGCGCCAGCAGCTTGGAGGCAGGGGGAAATTCACCCCTCCACTTT
.,TRBJ2-3,12,TRBV3-1/TRBV3-2,.,CASSQVTNTQYF,TGTGCCAGCAGCCAAGTGACAAATACGCAGTATTTT
.,TRBJ2-7,13,TRBV18,TRBD1,CASSEGQGREQYF,TGTGCCAGCTCAGAAGGACAGGGCCGCGAGCAGTACTTC
once,TRBJ2-3,18,TRBV10-3,.,CAISESNPSAFSTDTQYF,TGTGCCATCAGTGAGTCGAACCCTAGCGCATTCTCCACAGATACGCAGTATTTT
.,TRBJ2-1,15,TRBV7-3,TRBD2,CASSSRLAGVSEQFF,TGTGCCAGCAGCTCACGACTAGCGGGAGTGTCTGAGCAGTTCTTC
.,TRBJ1-1,14,TRBV7-2,.,CASRWTPLDTEAFF,TGTGCCAGCAGGTGGACACCTTTGGACACTGAAGCTTTCTTT
few,TRBJ2-7,16,TRBV5-4,TRBD2,CASSPGTSVQGYEQYF,TGTGCCAGCAGCCCGGGGACTAGCGTACAGGGCTACGAGCAGTACTTC
.,TRBJ2-2,13,TRBV7-8,.,CASSLASTGELFF,TGTGCCAGCAGCTTAGCGAGCACCGGGGAGCTGTTTTTT
.,TRBJ2-2,15,TRBV20-1,TRBD2,CSASQIKTSSGELFF,TGCAGTGCTAGTCAAATAAAGACTAGCTCCGGGGAGCTGTTTTTT
.,TRBJ2-7,15,TRBV7-8,TRBD2,CASSIILAATYEQYF,TGTGCCAGCAGTATTATTCTAGCGGCCACCTACGAGCAGTACTTC
.,TRBJ2-1,16,TRBV4-1,.,CASSQVPLGSGVFPVF,TGCGCCAGCAGCCAAGTTCCTCTAGGGAGCGGAGTGTTCCCAGTCTTC
.,TRBJ2-7,14,TRBV6-2/TRBV6-3,.,CASSIAIGSYEQYF,TGTGCCAGCAGTATAGCCATCGGCTCCTACGAGCAGTACTTC
.,TRBJ2-7,11,TRBV5-6,.,CASSQGYEQYF,TGTGCCAGCAGCCAGGGGTACGAGCAGTACTTC
.,TRBJ1-3,15,TRBV13,TRBD1,CASSSDRQGGNTIYF,TGTGCCAGCAGCTCCGATCGACAGGGCGGAAACACCATATATTTT
few,TRBJ2-2,13,TRBV6-5,.,CASSPGPTGELFF,TGTGCCAGCAGTCCAGGGCCCACCGGGGAGCTGTTTTTT
many,TRBJ2-1,13,TRBV28,TRBD2,CASRAGTSSEQFF,TGTGCCAGCAGAGCCGGGACTAGTAGTGAGCAGTTCTTC
once,TRBJ1-1,13,TRBV7-7,.,CASSPSVNTEAFF,TGTGCCAGCAGCCCCTCAGTGAACACTGAAGCTTTCTTT
.,TRBJ2-1,17,TRBV19,TRBD2,CASSIASGTSGWNEQFF,TGTGCCAGTAGTATTGCGTCTGGGACTAGCGGGTGGAATGAGCAGTTCTTC
.,TRBJ2-1,15,TRBV7-8,TRBD2,CASSLQLAGDSEQFF,TGTGCCAGCAGCCTACAACTAGCGGGAGATAGTGAGCAGTTCTTC
.,TRBJ1-4,16,TRBV24-1,.,CATSDSRGIRNEKLFF,TGTGCCACCAGTGATAGTAGGGGAATTCGTAATGAAAAACTGTTTTTT
.,TRBJ2-1,15,TRBV10-3,.,CAISESIGAGTEQFF,TGTGCCATCAGTGAGTCGATTGGAGCCGGGACAGAGCAGTTCTTC
once,TRBJ2-3,15,TRBV7-3,TRBD2,CASSRVAGPTDTQYF,TGTGCCAGCAGCCGGGTAGCGGGCCCCACAGATACGCAGTATTTT
.,TRBJ2-3,15,TRBV5-4,TRBD2,CASSLAGGSTDTQYF,TGTGCCAGCAGCTTAGCGGGAGGGAGCACAGATACGCAGTATTTT
.,TRBJ1-5,14,TRBV27,TRBD1,CASSSRQGYQPQHF,TGTGCCAGCAGTTCCCGACAGGGATATCAGCCCCAGCATTTT
.,TRBJ1-6,13,TRBV12-3/TRBV12-4,.,CASSLGRNSPLHF,TGTGCCAGCAGTTTAGGCAGGAATTCACCCCTCCACTTT
.,TRBJ2-1,14,TRBV5-5,.,CASSLVVANNEQFF,TGTGCCAGCAGCTTGGTGGTAGCTAACAATGAGCAGTTCTTC
.,TRBJ2-5,17,TRBV27,TRBD1,CASSWTGGSFSRETQYF,TGTGCCAGCAGTTGGACAGGGGGTTCTTTCAGTAGAGAGACCCAGTACTTC
few,TRBJ1-2,12,TRBV30,.,CAWNQLSRGYTF,TGTGCCTGGAATCAGTTATCCCGCGGCTACACCTTC
.,TRBJ1-5,13,TRBV19,.,CASESGFNQPQHF,TGTGCCAGCGAATCAGGGTTCAATCAGCCCCAGCATTTT
.,TRBJ2-7,13,TRBV6-5,.,CASSRAGWYEQYF,TGTGCCAGCAGTAGGGCAGGGTGGTACGAGCAGTACTTC
.,TRBJ2-3,14,TRBV10-3,.,CAISESPGVDTQYF,TGTGCCATCAGTGAGTCGCCGGGAGTAGATACGCAGTATTTT
once,TRBJ2-3,15,TRBV18,TRBD2,CASSPALAELNTQYF,TGTGCCAGCTCACCCGCCCTAGCGGAACTGAATACGCAGTATTTT
.,TRBJ2-5,12,TRBV12-3/TRBV12-4,TRBD1,CASGDRPETQYF,TGTGCCAGCGGGGACAGGCCAGAGACCCAGTACTTC
.,TRBJ2-3,15,TRBV11-2,TRBD2,CASSISGTRGDTQYF,TGTGCCAGCAGCATAAGTGGGACTAGAGGGGATACGCAGTATTTT
.,TRBJ2-7,13,TRBV5-6,TRBD2,CASSPGTTYEQYF,TGTGCCAGCAGCCCAGGGACTACCTACGAGCAGTACTTC
few,TRBJ2-3,15,TRBV9,TRBD1,CASSVRQGRTDTQYF,TGTGCCAGCAGCGTACGACAGGGTAGAACAGATACGCAGTATTTT
.,TRBJ2-3,14,TRBV15,.,CATSIRPGTDTQYF,TGTGCCACCAGCATCCGCCCGGGCACAGATACGCAGTATTTT
.,TRBJ2-2,14,TRBV11-2,.,CASRRREGTGELFF,TGTGCCAGCAGGAGGAGGGAAGGGACCGGGGAGCTGTTTTTT
.,TRBJ1-2,10,TRBV2,TRBD1,CASRFDRAFF,TGTGCCAGCAGGTTCGACAGGGCCTTCTTC
.,TRBJ2-7,16,TRBV14,.,CASSQDRNSWSYEQYF,TGTGCCAGCAGCCAAGACCGAAACAGCTGGTCCTACGAGCAGTACTTC
once,TRBJ2-7,15,TRBV11-3,.,CASSKTSSSSYEQYF,TGTGCCAGCAGCAAAACTAGCTCCAGCTCCTACGAGCAGTACTTC
.,TRBJ1-2,14,TRBV5-1,TRBD1,CASSRDRGRYGYTF,TGCGCCAGCAGTCGTGACAGGGGGCGCTATGGCTACACCTTC
.,TRBJ2-1,16,TRBV19,TRBD2,CASSSQRTSGINEQFF,TGTGCCAGTAGTTCTCAGAGAACTAGCGGGATCAATGAGCAGTTCTTC